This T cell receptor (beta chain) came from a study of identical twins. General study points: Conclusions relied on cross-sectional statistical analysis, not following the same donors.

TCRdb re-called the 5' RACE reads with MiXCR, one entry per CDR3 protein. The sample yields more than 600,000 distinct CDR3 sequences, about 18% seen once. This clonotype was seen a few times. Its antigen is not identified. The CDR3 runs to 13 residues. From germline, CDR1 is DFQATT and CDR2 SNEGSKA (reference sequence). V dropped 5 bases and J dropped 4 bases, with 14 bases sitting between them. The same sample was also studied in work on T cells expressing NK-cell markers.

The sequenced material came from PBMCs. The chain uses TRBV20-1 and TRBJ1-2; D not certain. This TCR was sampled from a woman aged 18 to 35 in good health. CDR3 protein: CSAPSGTGYGYTF. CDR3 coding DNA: TGCAGTGCTCCCTCGGGCACGGGCTATGGCTACACCTTC.